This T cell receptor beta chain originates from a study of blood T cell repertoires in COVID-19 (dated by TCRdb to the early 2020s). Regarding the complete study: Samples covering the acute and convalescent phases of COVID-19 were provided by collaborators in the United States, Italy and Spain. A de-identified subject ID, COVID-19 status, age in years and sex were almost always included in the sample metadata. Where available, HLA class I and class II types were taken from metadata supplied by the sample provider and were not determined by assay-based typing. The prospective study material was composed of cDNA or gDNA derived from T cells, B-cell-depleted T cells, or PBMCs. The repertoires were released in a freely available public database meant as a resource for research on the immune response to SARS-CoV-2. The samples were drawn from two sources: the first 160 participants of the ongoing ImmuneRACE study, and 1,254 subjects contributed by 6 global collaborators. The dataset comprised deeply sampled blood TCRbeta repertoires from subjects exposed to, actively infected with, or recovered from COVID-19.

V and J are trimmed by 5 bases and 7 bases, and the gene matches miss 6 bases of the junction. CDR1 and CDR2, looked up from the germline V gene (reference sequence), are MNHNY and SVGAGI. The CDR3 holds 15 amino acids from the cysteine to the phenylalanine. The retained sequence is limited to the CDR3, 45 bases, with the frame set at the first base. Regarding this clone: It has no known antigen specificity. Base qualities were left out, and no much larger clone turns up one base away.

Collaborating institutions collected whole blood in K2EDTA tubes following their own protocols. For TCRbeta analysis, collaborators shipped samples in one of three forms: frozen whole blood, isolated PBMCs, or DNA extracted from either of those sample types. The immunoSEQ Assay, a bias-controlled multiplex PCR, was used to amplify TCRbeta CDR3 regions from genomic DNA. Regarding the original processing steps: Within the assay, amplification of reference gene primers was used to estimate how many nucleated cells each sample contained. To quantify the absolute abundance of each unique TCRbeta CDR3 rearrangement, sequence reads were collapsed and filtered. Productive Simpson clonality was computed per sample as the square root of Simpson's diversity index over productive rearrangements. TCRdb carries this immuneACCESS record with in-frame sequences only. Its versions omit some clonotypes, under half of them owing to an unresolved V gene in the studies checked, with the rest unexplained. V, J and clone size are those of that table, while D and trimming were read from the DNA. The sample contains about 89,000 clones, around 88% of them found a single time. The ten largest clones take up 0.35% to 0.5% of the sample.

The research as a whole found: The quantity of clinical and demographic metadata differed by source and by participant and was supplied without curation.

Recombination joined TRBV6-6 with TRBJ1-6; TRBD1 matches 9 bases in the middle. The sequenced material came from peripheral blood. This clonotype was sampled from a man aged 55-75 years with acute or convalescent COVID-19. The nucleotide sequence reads TGTGCCAGCAGTGCGGCGACAGGGGGGAATTCACCCCTCCACTTT. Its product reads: CASSAATGGNSPLHF.